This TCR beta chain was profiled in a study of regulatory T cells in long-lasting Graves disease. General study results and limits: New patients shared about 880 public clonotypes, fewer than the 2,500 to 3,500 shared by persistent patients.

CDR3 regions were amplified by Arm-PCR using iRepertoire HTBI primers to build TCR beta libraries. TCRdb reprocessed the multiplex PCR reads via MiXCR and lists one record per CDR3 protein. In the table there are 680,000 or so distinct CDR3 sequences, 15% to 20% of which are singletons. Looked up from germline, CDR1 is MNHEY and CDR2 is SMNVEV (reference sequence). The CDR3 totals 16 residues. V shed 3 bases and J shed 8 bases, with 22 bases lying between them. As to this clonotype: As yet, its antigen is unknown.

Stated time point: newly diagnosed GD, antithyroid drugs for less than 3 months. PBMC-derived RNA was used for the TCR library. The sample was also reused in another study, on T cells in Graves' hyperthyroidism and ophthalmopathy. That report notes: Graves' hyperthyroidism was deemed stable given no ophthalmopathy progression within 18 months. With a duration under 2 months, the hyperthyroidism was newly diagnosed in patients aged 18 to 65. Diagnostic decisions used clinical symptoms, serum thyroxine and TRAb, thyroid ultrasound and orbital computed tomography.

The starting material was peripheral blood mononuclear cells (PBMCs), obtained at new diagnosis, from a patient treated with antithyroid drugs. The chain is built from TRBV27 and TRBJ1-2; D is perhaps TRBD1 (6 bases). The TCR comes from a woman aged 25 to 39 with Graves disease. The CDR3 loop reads CASSFHGQQATGGYTF. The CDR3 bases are TGTGCCAGCAGTTTCCATGGGCAACAGGCTACAGGGGGCTACACCTTC.